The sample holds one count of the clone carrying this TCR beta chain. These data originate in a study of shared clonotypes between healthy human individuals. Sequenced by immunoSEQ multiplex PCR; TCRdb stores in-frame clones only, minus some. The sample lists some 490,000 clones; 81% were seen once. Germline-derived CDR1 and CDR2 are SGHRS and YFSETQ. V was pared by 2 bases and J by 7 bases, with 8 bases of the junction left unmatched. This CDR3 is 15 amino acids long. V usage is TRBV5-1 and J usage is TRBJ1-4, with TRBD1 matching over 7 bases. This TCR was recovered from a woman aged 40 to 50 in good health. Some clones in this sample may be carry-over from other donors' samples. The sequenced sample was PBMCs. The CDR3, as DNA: TGCGCCAGCAGCTTAGAAGGACAGGAGGCTGAAAAACTGTTTTTT. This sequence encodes CASSLEGQEAEKLFF.